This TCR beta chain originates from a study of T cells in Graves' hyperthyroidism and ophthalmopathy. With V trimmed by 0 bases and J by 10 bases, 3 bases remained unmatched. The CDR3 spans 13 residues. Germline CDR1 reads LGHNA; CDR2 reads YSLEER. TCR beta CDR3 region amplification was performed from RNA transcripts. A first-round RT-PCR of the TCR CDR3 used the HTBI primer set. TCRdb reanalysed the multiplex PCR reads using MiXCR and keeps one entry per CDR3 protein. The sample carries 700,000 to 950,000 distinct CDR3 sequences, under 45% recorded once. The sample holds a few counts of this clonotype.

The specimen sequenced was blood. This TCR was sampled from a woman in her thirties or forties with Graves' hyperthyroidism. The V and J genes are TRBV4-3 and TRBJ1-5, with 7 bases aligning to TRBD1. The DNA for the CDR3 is TGCGCCAGCAGCCAAGATCAGGGGGGACCCCAGCATTTT. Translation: CASSQDQGGPQHF.